This TCR beta chain appears in the sequencing data of a study of blood T cell repertoires in COVID-19. In germline, CDR1 is LGHDT, CDR2 YNNKEL (reference sequence). CDR3 length: 16 amino acids. V lost 1 base to trimming and J lost 5 bases; unmatched junction nucleotides: 7. Original analysis: Estimation of nucleated cell counts was performed using reference gene primer amplification. Sequencing was performed with immunoSEQ multiplex PCR; in TCRdb, only in-frame clones are kept and a portion is missing. That table furnishes V, J and clone size, whereas the DNA furnished D and trimming. This sample has 490,000 or so clones, with approximately 86% found just once.

J is TRBJ2-3 and V is TRBV3-1 (or the pseudogene TRBV3-2), with 9 bases lining up with TRBD2. The sample comprised PBMCs or T cells enriched from blood (not recorded which). The TCR originated in a woman in her sixties or seventies who had recovered from COVID-19. The CDR3 reads CASSQVASGVGDTQYF. The CDR3 DNA reads as TGTGCCAGCAGCCAAGTGGCTAGCGGGGTTGGAGATACGCAGTATTTT.